This TCR beta chain was identified in a study of Graves' ophthalmopathy and Graves' hyperthyroidism. The sequenced template was RNA, covering the TCR beta CDR3 region. HTBI-primed first-round RT-PCR preceded second-round multiplex PCR. A single record per CDR3 protein comes from TCRdb applying MiXCR to the multiplex PCR reads. The data show under 400,000 distinct CDR3 sequences, under 20% seen once. This clonotype was counted at least ten times. The CDR3 length is 12 residues. J lost 11 bases, V lost 6 bases, and 9 bases had no gene match. This rearrangement joins TRBV12-3 or TRBV12-4 to TRBJ1-1, with TRBD1 matching over 7 bases. The sequence derives from an adult man with Graves' ophthalmopathy. The sequencing sample was made of peripheral blood. The CDR3 reads CASSPRGLGAFF. In DNA form, the CDR3 reads TGTGCCAGCAGCCCCAGGGGGTTGGGTGCTTTCTTT.